The TCR beta chain under discussion was sequenced for a study of T-cell reconstitution after alpha-beta-depleted transplantation in children. V lost 4 bases to trimming and J lost 2 bases, with 9 bases between them. CDR1 and CDR2 from the germline V gene are SNHLY and FYNNEI. The length of the CDR3 is 14 residues. In this sample, this clonotype turned up a few times. The library targeted TCRbeta and was prepared with unique molecular identifiers. TCRdb itself ran the PCR reads through MiXCR, one entry per CDR3 protein. The sample lists a few hundred thousand distinct CDR3 sequences; approximately 10% were seen once.

The sample in question was PBMCs from the stem cell graft donor, obtained from the stem cell graft. The source is a human donor who donated a stem cell graft to a child with acute myeloid leukemia. The chain combines TRBV2 with TRBJ1-5, with D unclear. The CDR3: CASSVGVGNQPQHF. Written as DNA, the CDR3 is TGTGCCAGCAGTGTTGGGGTCGGCAATCAGCCCCAGCATTTT. The variable domain in full, with the rest retrieved from reference TRBV2 and TRBJ1-5, is EPEVTQTPSHQVTQMGQEVILRCVPISNHLYFYWYRQILGQKVEFLVSFYNNEISEKSEIFDDQFSVERPDGSNFTLKIRSTKLEDSAMYFCASSVGVGNQPQHFGDGTRLSIL.